This TCR beta chain originates from a study of OX40 agonist ivuxolimab in advanced cancers. Notes on the research overall: Ivuxolimab was an agonistic, fully human IgG2 monoclonal antibody directed against OX40 (CD134), a costimulatory receptor. Among the approximately 54 dose-escalation patients, some 20 had hepatocellular carcinoma, roughly 15 melanoma, 9 renal cell carcinoma and 9 head and neck cancer. Partial responses occurred in three dose-escalation patients, of whom one had hepatocellular carcinoma and two had cutaneous melanoma. Intravenous ivuxolimab was administered to patients every 2 weeks at six dose levels: 0.01, 0.1, 0.3, 1.5, 3 and 10 mg/kg. The point of sequencing TCRbeta in the periphery was to test whether ivuxolimab changed TCR sequence diversity and drove clonal T-cell expansion. The paper covers the monotherapy dose-escalation part of the phase I ivuxolimab trial, which included N ≈ 50 patients. The dose-escalation cohort was about 87% male with a mean age of approximately 60 years, ranging from about 23 to 85. Prior anti-PD-1, anti-PD-L1 or anti-CTLA-4 therapy was permitted, and about 40% of dose-escalation patients had received checkpoint inhibitors. What the study reported, not specific to this receptor: Which antigens the clonally expanded peripheral T cells were specific for was not determined. Clonal expansion of both CD4+ and CD8+ blood T cells was observed from baseline to week 6 at doses 0.1 to 3.0 mg/kg. After ivuxolimab, more expanded clones were found on average in CD8+ T cells than in CD4+ T cells. Low levels of normalized T-cell clonal expansion were also seen in some nonresponding patients. In the 0.1-3.0 mg/kg groups, partial responders were among the patients with the lowest normalized peripheral clonal expansion, particularly in CD8+ T cells.

Reading the germline V gene (reference sequence) gives CDR1 SEHNR and CDR2 FQNEAQ. Between the V and J ends, shortened by 4 bases and 2 bases respectively, the junction contains 8 bases. Counted from cysteine to phenylalanine, this CDR3 has 13 amino acids. Only the CDR3 DNA stays, 39 bases, in frame from base 1. Patients with a history of autoimmune disease or receiving systemic immunosuppression were excluded from the trial. Peripheral blood for TCR sequencing was collected from all dose cohorts at baseline, on cycle 4 day 1, and on cycle 7 day 1. Samples were obtained from an open-label, multicenter, first-in-human phase I dose-escalation trial of ivuxolimab. Adults with locally advanced or metastatic head and neck squamous cell, hepatocellular, melanoma or renal cell carcinoma were enrolled in the trial. CD4+ and CD8+ T cells were sorted separately from peripheral blood before TCR sequencing. As regards this clone: Its specific antigen is unknown. No qualities accompany the bases; no much larger clone lies one base away.

For sequencing of the TCRbeta CDR3 region, genomic DNA was extracted from the sorted cells. The immunoSEQ Assay was used for sequencing of TCRbeta CDR3 regions. As stored in TCRdb, this immuneACCESS dataset retains in-frame rearrangements with V and J assigned. A fraction of the clones does not appear; measured against another copy, unresolved V genes explain less than half of the discrepancy, and the remainder lacks a known reason. The sample records roughly 29,000 clones, approximately 86% of which are singletons. Under 20% of the sample is held by the ten biggest clonotypes. The TCR sequence derives from an adult with an advanced solid tumor such as melanoma, head and neck, liver or kidney cancer. The sample was CD4+ or CD8+ T cells sorted from blood, taken in a trial of the OX40 agonist ivuxolimab. The chain is assembled from TRBV7-9 and TRBJ1-2; the D gene cannot be named for sure. The nucleotide sequence is TGTGCCAGCAGCTCCCAAACGAACTATGGCTACACCTTC. The resulting protein is CASSSQTNYGYTF.